This section outlines one T cell receptor beta chain sequence together with its context. Its antigen target is currently unknown. Base qualities are missing; no much larger clone stands one base away. Library construction relied on 5' RACE. Sequencer: Illumina HiSeq 2500. A second PCR of 7 to 11 cycles was run with a J-beta primer mix and a sample-barcoded 5' primer. Each TCR beta cDNA molecule received a unique molecular identifier from a template-switch 5' adaptor carrying 12 random nucleotides. Each sample yielded at least 3 million CDR3-containing paired-end reads. First-strand cDNA synthesis was performed from all RNA using the Mint cDNA synthesis kit, with priming by a TRBC-specific oligonucleotide. After uracil-DNA glycosylase treatment, a first 18-cycle PCR used universal primers M1SS and BC2_uni_R on all cDNA. In the paper's pipeline: Normalization of each sample was performed by random selection of 1 million high-quality reads, each carrying a distinct molecular identifier. Instead of being binned into consensus sequences, reads with shared molecular identifiers were discarded. MiTCR, set to a Q25 quality threshold and the strictest error-elimination algorithm, was used for CDR3 identification, clonotype clustering and error correction. A nonparametric unseen species model using Euler transformation provided a lower-bound estimate of total TCR beta diversity. The public reads were reprocessed in TCRdb via fastp at Q25 and MiXCR, keeping in-frame beta chains. Identical CDR3 proteins give one entry, which carries the most common genes and DNA. These V and J calls originate from TCRdb's pipeline instead of the authors' own analysis. Present in this sample are approximately 1.5 million distinct CDR3 sequences, approximately 43% of which were seen just once. The ten largest clones take up around 4% of the sample.

CDR1 and CDR2, per the germline V gene, are SGDLS and YYNGEE. Including cysteine and phenylalanine, the CDR3 has 14 amino acids. This entry keeps only the CDR3 DNA: 42 bases, framed from base 1. This specimen comes from a study of blood T cells in healthy people across ages (dated by TCRdb to the mid-2010s). The study in broad terms: In model experiments, roughly one uniquely barcoded TCR beta cDNA molecule per two T cells was captured by template switching. Donors of different ages were randomly distributed across sequencing lanes to avoid experimental bias. Using the same blood draw, the study looked at two additional independent replicas of 1 million unique cDNA reads for two donors, one aged 18 to 30 and the other aged 80 or older. The study measured age-related changes in TCR beta repertoire diversity using deep sequencing normalized with unique cDNA molecular identifiers. Donors were grouped into four age groups: young (average about 15 years), middle-aged (around 39), aged (approximately 67) and long-lived (82). What the research found in general, with its limitations: The long-lived group showed more naive CD4+ T cells, fewer expanded clones and increased TCR diversity than the aged group, suggesting age selection. Observed TCR beta diversity per million T cells fell roughly linearly with age, and a significant reduction was already apparent by age roughly 40. Estimates of total diversity based on one million sequenced T cells were regarded as lower bounds and as underestimates. Observed TCR beta diversity correlated strongly with the percentage of naive T cells measured by flow cytometry. Because the CMV infection status of the donors was unknown, age-related changes in expanded clonotypes may potentially have been confounded. Conclusive comparison of naive and antigen-experienced compartments was prevented by the profiling of bulk unsorted PBMCs.

Systemically healthy Caucasian individuals from Russia, 39 in total and aged about 6 to 95 years, were included as donors. Each donor gave 8 to 10 milliliters of peripheral blood, collected into EDTA-treated Vacutainer tubes. PBMCs were isolated by Ficoll-Paque density-gradient centrifugation, with at least 6.5 million obtained per sample. Total RNA, at least 6 micrograms per sample, was extracted from PBMCs with Trizol reagent. The percentages of naive CD45RAhigh/CD27high T cells were determined by flow cytometry on a PBMC aliquot from every donor. The clonotype was recovered from a young woman in good health. The chain was built from TRBV9 and TRBJ2-5; the D gene assignment is ambiguous. The J call may be faulty, since TRBJ2-7 better matches the DNA end. Material: blood. CDR3 protein: CASSFDSEFYEQYF. The DNA sequence reads TGTGCCAGCAGTTTCGACTCCGAATTTTACGAGCAGTACTTC.